One sample yielded the 17 T cell receptor beta chains listed below, sequenced in a study of CXCR3 chemokines and chemotherapy response in bladder cancer. MiXCR, applied by TCRdb to the PCR reads, yields one record per CDR3 protein. The table lists over 5,000 distinct CDR3 sequences, about an eighth of them singletons. The specimen was obtained from a patient whose treatment included neoadjuvant chemotherapy. These receptor sequences come from a human donor with bladder cancer that responded to neoadjuvant chemotherapy.

There are many counts of this clonotype. The chain has TRBV6-6 and TRBJ2-1; TRBD2 agrees at 11 bases. This CDR3 contains 14 residues. The J segment lost 4 bases and the V segment lost 8 bases, leaving 4 bases of the junction unmatched. CDR1 is MNHNY and CDR2 is SVGAGI in the germline V gene (reference sequence). This CDR3 reads CASSTSGMYNEQFF. The CDR3 DNA reads TGTGCCAGCTCGACTAGCGGGATGTACAATGAGCAGTTCTTC.

This clonotype has a handful of counts. V gene TRBV10-2 combines with J gene TRBJ1-1; 7 nucleotides line up with TRBD1. The CDR3 is 14 residues long. Germline assignment: CDR1 WSHSY and CDR2 SAAADI. The junction had 6 bases not matched to a gene; V was cut back by 2 bases and J by 6 bases. CDR3 nucleotides: TGCGCCAGCAGTGAGGGGCCTGGGACAGCTGAAGCTTTCTTT. This translates into CASSEGPGTAEAFF.

This clonotype was detected many times. This rearrangement joins TRBV12-3 or TRBV12-4 to TRBJ2-2; 10 bases map to TRBD2. The CDR3 loop spans 17 amino acids. Trimming cost V 6 bases and J 3 bases; bases outside gene matches: 10. This CDR3 reads CASSLTSGLAYTGELFF. The CDR3 DNA reads TGTGCCAGCAGCCTGACTAGCGGGCTGGCCTACACCGGGGAGCTGTTTTTT.

This clonotype is medium-sized. This chain uses TRBV7-9 with TRBJ2-7; 7 bases are shared with TRBD1. Germline values: CDR1 SEHNR, CDR2 FQNEAQ (reference sequence). Trimming cost V 1 base and J 4 bases; bases outside gene matches: 7. This CDR3 is 15 amino acids long. CDR3 sequence (DNA): TGTGCCAGCAGCTTAGAGACAGGGTACACGTACGAGCAGTACTTC. This sequence encodes CASSLETGYTYEQYF.

This clonotype was detected ten times or more. V is TRBV12-3 or TRBV12-4 and J is TRBJ1-4, with a possible D match to TRBD1 (6 bases). Deletions cut 5 bases from V and 8 bases from J, with 12 bases between. This CDR3 is 13 amino acids long. In nucleotides, the CDR3 is TGTGCCAGCAGTATTAACGGACAGGAAAAACTGTTTTTT. It encodes CASSINGQEKLFF.

At least ten counts were recorded for this clonotype. This sequence joins TRBV15 and TRBJ1-5; TRBD1 matches 8 bases. J lost 4 bases, V lost 5 bases, and 4 bases had no gene match. Germline values: CDR1 LNHNV, CDR2 YYDKDF (reference sequence). CDR3 size: 14 residues. CDR3 region: CATSLQGENQPQHF. The CDR3 DNA follows: TGTGCCACCAGCCTACAGGGGGAAAATCAGCCCCAGCATTTT. Filled out from reference TRBV15 and TRBJ1-5, the complete variable domain reads DAMVIQNPRYQVTQFGKPVTLSCSQTLNHNVMYWYQQKSSQAPKLLFHYYDKDFNNEADTPDNFQSRRPNTSFCFLDIRSPGLGDTAMYLCATSLQGENQPQHFGDGTRLSIL.

By frequency in the sample, this clonotype is medium-sized. The chain employs TRBV5-6 and TRBJ2-3, with D perhaps TRBD2 (6 bases). The CDR3 totals 17 residues. Germline values: CDR1 SGHDT, CDR2 YYEEEE. Trimming shortened V by 0 bases and J by 9 bases, and 23 bases separated the two germline ends. DNA of the CDR3: TGTGCCAGCAGCTTGGCGGCCCTCGACGGGACTGGGGGGACGCAGTATTTT. This gives the protein CASSLAALDGTGGTQYF.

This clonotype occurred many times. This chain connects TRBV6-2 or TRBV6-3 to TRBJ1-1, with D unclear. Trimming stripped 6 bases from V and 7 bases from J, with 12 bases between. The CDR3 runs 12 residues. Germline loops: CDR1 MNHEY, CDR2 SVGEGT. In DNA, the CDR3 is TGTGCCAGCAGCCTTTTAGGGTTTGAAGCTTTCTTT. Translation gives CASSLLGFEAFF.

By frequency in the sample, this clonotype is medium-sized (0.01 to 0.1%). In DNA form, the CDR3 reads TGTGCCAGCACCGTAGCGGGTACCACAGATACGCAGTATTTT. Protein: CASTVAGTTDTQYF. The chain couples TRBV6-5 to TRBJ2-3; 7 bases are a match to TRBD2. V gave up 7 bases and J gave up 2 bases; unmatched junction bases: 6. The germline CDR1 and CDR2 sequences are MNHEY and SVGAGI. This CDR3 region has 14 residues.

This clonotype occurred many times. The rearrangement joins TRBV5-4 to TRBJ1-6, with D tentatively TRBD1 (5 bases). Trimming shortened V by 4 bases and J by 4 bases, and 12 bases separated the two germline ends. The CDR3 covers 15 residues. Per the germline V gene, CDR1 is SGHNT and CDR2 is YYREEE (reference sequence). CDR3 DNA: TGTGCCAGCAGCCCTCCGGGACGGTATAATTCACCCCTCCACTTT. Protein product: CASSPPGRYNSPLHF.

This clonotype showed up many times. The chain combines TRBV12-3 or TRBV12-4 with TRBJ2-1; D gene ambiguous. V lost 6 bases and J lost 9, with 15 bases in between. The CDR3 is made up of 13 amino acids. For the CDR3, the DNA is TGTGCCAGCAGCCTACCTGGCCAACTTGAGCAGTTCTTC. This gives the protein CASSLPGQLEQFF.

By share, this clonotype ranks as medium-sized (0.01 to 0.1%). As DNA, the CDR3 is TGTGCCAGCAGCCGGGACTCAGAACAAAACATTCAGTACTTC. Its protein is CASSRDSEQNIQYF. The chain couples TRBV13 to TRBJ2-4; maybe TRBD2 (6 bases). V shed 5 bases and J shed 5 bases, with 13 bases lying between them. The CDR3 is 14 amino acids. Germline V lookup: CDR1 PRHDT, CDR2 FYEKMQ (reference sequence).

Many counts were recorded for this clonotype. This sequence joins TRBV25-1 and TRBJ2-2, with D uncertain. The CDR3 sequence is 14 residues long. Germline V CDR1 and CDR2: MGHDK, SYGVNS. The germline V and J ends were trimmed by 1 base and 5 bases, with 8 bases remaining between them. This chain's CDR3 is CASSELESTGELFF. CDR3 DNA sequence: TGTGCCAGCAGTGAATTGGAGAGTACCGGGGAGCTGTTTTTT.

By sample share, this clonotype is medium-sized. The chain has TRBV6-5 and TRBJ2-7; D uncertain. Trimming stripped 5 bases from V and 4 bases from J, with 15 bases between. This CDR3 contains 14 residues. CDR1 and CDR2 (germline): MNHEY, SVGAGI. For the CDR3, the DNA is TGTGCCAGCAGTCCCGCTGCTGCTGGGTACGAGCAGTACTTC. Protein product: CASSPAAAGYEQYF.

V is TRBV6-1 and J is TRBJ2-3, with TRBD2 identical over 7 bases. V was pared by 0 bases and J by 0 bases, with 12 bases of the junction left unmatched. The V gene's germline CDR1 is MNHNS and CDR2 SASEGT. This CDR3 contains 19 residues. The CDR3 DNA follows: TGTGCCAGCAGTGAAGCGATGGCGGGAGAAGTTTTTAGCACAGATACGCAGTATTTT. It translates to CASSEAMAGEVFSTDTQYF.

This clonotype rates as medium-sized. Written as DNA, the CDR3 is TGTGCCAGCAGGGTCGGTCTGGCCTACGAGCAGTACTTC. Protein product: CASRVGLAYEQYF. This rearrangement joins TRBV6-1 to TRBJ2-7; unclear D gene. The germline V gene has CDR1 MNHNS and CDR2 SASEGT. Trimming shortened V by 6 bases and J by 2 bases, and 11 bases separated the two germline ends. There are 13 residues in the CDR3.

This clonotype is medium-sized within its sample. V gene TRBV19 combines with J gene TRBJ2-5, with D possibly TRBD2 on 5 matching bases. Germline CDR1 LNHDA, CDR2 SQIVND (reference sequence). The CDR3 is 13 residues long. Trimming removed 8 bases from V and 4 bases from J, with 14 bases in between. CDR3: CASGDGGRETQYF. The CDR3 DNA is TGTGCCAGTGGCGACGGAGGCCGAGAGACCCAGTACTTC.